The T cell receptor (beta chain) under discussion was sequenced for a study of T cell repertoires in cytomegalovirus infection. Germline V gene data show CDR1 as SGHVS and CDR2 as FQNEAQ. The CDR3 is 16 amino acids. V was clipped by 1 base and J by 4 bases, with 14 bases between them. This clonotype was picked up many times. The antigen remains undetermined. TCRdb re-called the reads with MiXCR, one entry per CDR3 protein. The table lists around 360,000 distinct CDR3 sequences, roughly a third of them singletons. V gene TRBV7-8 combines with J gene TRBJ1-5, with D possibly TRBD1 on 5 matching bases. Source: cultured PBMCs, taken from culture after CMV antigen stimulation. This TCR was recovered from a human donor in good health (CMV status not recorded). Some clones in this sample may be carry-over from other donors' samples. The CDR3 protein is CASSLDVGTRNQPQHF. The CDR3 region has the DNA TGTGCCAGCAGCTTAGACGTGGGGACCCGAAATCAGCCCCAGCATTTT.